This T cell receptor beta chain was recorded in a study of T cells in Graves' hyperthyroidism and ophthalmopathy. Study results and caveats: Ophthalmopathy got predicted by the model a median 6.5 months before its onset. Most clonotypes expanded in thyroid above 0.001 were likewise present in blood.

This clonotype has more than one count but fewer than ten. Its antigen is not identified. Germline V gene sequence: CDR1 SGHDT, CDR2 YYEEEE. The CDR3 has 14 amino acids. After removal of 7 bases from V and 0 bases from J, the junction contained 7 bases not matched to a gene. TCR beta CDR3 region amplification was performed from RNA transcripts. First-round RT-PCR targeting the TCR CDR3 was performed with the HTBI primer set. TCRdb reprocessed the multiplex PCR reads via MiXCR and lists one record per CDR3 protein. Of some 770,000 distinct CDR3 sequences listed, about 15% are singletons. The study defined stable Graves' hyperthyroidism as no ophthalmopathy progression within 18 months.

The specimen was blood. The gene calls are TRBV5-6 and TRBJ2-7, with 7 bases lining up with TRBD2. This TCR was recovered from a young man with Graves' hyperthyroidism. The CDR3 nucleotides are TGTGCCAGCCGGACCGCGGGGGACTCCTACGAGCAGTACTTC. Translated, it gives CASRTAGDSYEQYF.